Listed here are 30 T cell receptor beta chains from one sample, sequenced in a study of spatial heterogeneity in lung cancer. One entry per CDR3 protein results from TCRdb running MiXCR on the 5' RACE reads. The sample contains tens of thousands of distinct CDR3 sequences, about 12% of which appear only once. The time point here: sample taken at primary tumor resection. The starting material was PBMCs, obtained at surgery. Receptor source: a male donor with early-stage non-small cell lung cancer.

J is TRBJ1-1 and V is TRBV14; unclear D gene. V was cut by 6 bases and J by 4 bases, with 9 bases left in between. Germline-derived CDR1 and CDR2 are SGHDN and FVKESK. The CDR3 sequence is 12 residues long. The CDR3 loop is CASRASGTEAFF. CDR3 sequence (DNA): TGTGCCAGCAGGGCTAGCGGCACTGAAGCTTTCTTT.

This clonotype has only a few counts. The rearrangement joins TRBV4-3 to TRBJ2-5; 8 bases agree with TRBD1. Germline assignment: CDR1 LGHNA and CDR2 YSLEER. CDR3 length: 15 residues. J was trimmed by 0 bases and V by 4 bases; bases with no gene match: 4. The chain's CDR3 is CASSRDRTYQETQYF. CDR3 coding DNA: TGCGCCAGCAGCCGGGACAGGACGTACCAAGAGACCCAGTACTTC.

This clonotype was seen at least ten times. The chain has TRBV12-3 or TRBV12-4 and TRBJ1-1; the D is unclear. The V and J ends lost 7 bases and 4 bases respectively, with 10 bases between them. The CDR3 runs 12 residues. In DNA form, the CDR3 reads TGTGCCAGCACTAGGGATGGCACTGAAGCTTTCTTT. It is translated as CASTRDGTEAFF.

This clonotype was seen more than once but under ten times. The chain uses TRBV7-2 and TRBJ2-2, with 8 bases lining up with TRBD2. V lost 0 bases, J lost 4 bases, and 10 bases stayed unmatched. Germline lookup yields CDR1 SGHTA and CDR2 FQGNSA. The CDR3 length is 18 residues. The CDR3 DNA reads TGTGCCAGCAGCTTAGCGCTAGTAGCGGGGTTCGGCACCGGGGAGCTGTTTTTT. This sequence encodes CASSLALVAGFGTGELFF.

The chain combines TRBV7-9 with TRBJ1-6; no clear D. Germline lookup yields CDR1 SEHNR and CDR2 FQNEAQ (reference sequence). The V end was cut by 1 base, the J end by 5 bases, with 9 bases between. The CDR3 runs 15 residues. CDR3 loop: CASSLGSADNSPLHF. For the CDR3, the DNA is TGTGCCAGCAGCTTAGGTTCAGCCGATAATTCACCCCTCCACTTT.

This clonotype was counted between two and nine times. CDR3 amino acids: CSARGGTSGITYEQYF. DNA of the CDR3: TGCAGTGCTAGGGGGGGAACTAGCGGGATCACCTACGAGCAGTACTTC. The J gene is TRBJ2-7, the V gene TRBV20-1, with TRBD2 identical over 10 bases. Looked up from germline, CDR1 is DFQATT and CDR2 is SNEGSKA (reference sequence). The CDR3 sequence is 16 residues long. V gave up 3 bases and J gave up 2 bases; unmatched junction bases: 10.

The chain employs TRBV7-9 and TRBJ2-2; D possibly corresponds to TRBD1 (5 bases). CDR1 SEHNR and CDR2 FQNEAQ come from the germline V gene (reference sequence). Trimming left V 10 bases short and J 0 bases short, with 12 bases between. The CDR3 contains 14 residues. The CDR3 region has the DNA TGTGCCACCTGGGGCTACCCGAACACCGGGGAGCTGTTTTTT. Residues: CATWGYPNTGELFF.

This clonotype appeared many times. The rearrangement uses TRBV4-1 and TRBJ2-2; the D is unclear. Deletions cut 4 bases from V and 4 bases from J, with 13 bases between. Germline lookup yields CDR1 MGHRA and CDR2 YSYEKL. The CDR3 consists of 15 residues. The chain's CDR3 is CASSPSGSITGELFF. CDR3 nucleotides: TGCGCCAGCAGCCCATCCGGGTCCATCACCGGGGAGCTGTTTTTT.

This clonotype was recorded a few times. This sequence joins TRBV7-9 and TRBJ2-7; 7 nucleotides agree with TRBD1. The CDR3 extends over 13 amino acids. Germline V lookup: CDR1 SEHNR, CDR2 FQNEAQ (reference sequence). The V segment lost 3 bases and the J segment 9 bases; nucleotides outside the gene matches: 8. CDR3 sequence (DNA): TGTGCCAGCAGCTTTGAGGGGGCGACGGTGCAGTACTTC. As protein: CASSFEGATVQYF. Supplemented by reference TRBV7-9 and TRBJ2-7, the full variable domain reads DTGVSQNPRHKITKRGQNVTFRCDPISEHNRLYWYRQTLGQGPEFLTYFQNEAQLEKSRLLSDRFSAERPKGSFSTLEIQRTEQGDSAMYLCASSFEGATVQYFGPGTRLTVT.

This clonotype was seen more than once but under ten times. This chain connects TRBV7-9 to TRBJ1-2; D not resolved. Germline V lookup: CDR1 SEHNR, CDR2 FQNEAQ (reference sequence). The CDR3 totals 14 residues. V gave up 6 bases and J gave up 0 bases, with 11 bases separating them. CDR3 loop: CASSSTATNYGYTF. The CDR3 DNA reads as TGTGCCAGCAGTTCGACGGCGACTAACTATGGCTACACCTTC.

This clonotype was picked up a small number of times. The chain has TRBV27 and TRBJ2-3, with TRBD2 matching 11 bases. The CDR3 covers 14 residues. Trimming removed 6 bases from V and 5 bases from J; junction bases left unmatched: 4. The V gene's germline CDR1 is MNHEY and CDR2 SMNVEV (reference sequence). The CDR3 region has the DNA TGTGCCAGCAGACTAGCGGGAGTCGAAGATACGCAGTATTTT. As protein: CASRLAGVEDTQYF.

The chain carries TRBV7-2 and TRBJ1-4; weak D call: TRBD1 (6 bases). The germline gives CDR1 SGHTA, CDR2 FQGNSA. This CDR3 contains 15 residues. Trimming pared 5 bases from V and 7 bases from J, leaving 17 bases between. CDR3 sequence reads: CASSPQTGPSEKLFF. The CDR3 bases are TGTGCCAGCAGCCCACAGACAGGACCAAGTGAAAAACTGTTTTTT.

This chain links TRBV6-5 with TRBJ2-7; the match to TRBD1 covers 7 bases. The germline V gene has CDR1 MNHEY and CDR2 SVGAGI. The V and J ends lost 5 bases and 2 bases, in that order; junction bases with no gene match: 12. The CDR3 runs to 16 residues. In nucleotides, the CDR3 is TGTGCCAGCAGTCCAGACCGGGACAGAGCAACCTACGAGCAGTACTTC. This sequence encodes CASSPDRDRATYEQYF.

This clonotype was observed a handful of times. The J gene is TRBJ2-5, the V gene TRBV27, with 9 bases lining up with TRBD2. The V gene end was trimmed by 5 bases and the J gene end by 2 bases; junction bases not matched to a gene: 9. Germline V lookup: CDR1 MNHEY, CDR2 SMNVEV (reference sequence). CDR3 length equals 16 residues. Written as DNA, the CDR3 is TGTGCCAGCAGTGCTGTCCTCCTAGCGGGACAAGAGACCCAGTACTTC. This encodes CASSAVLLAGQETQYF.

This clonotype turned up a few times. J is TRBJ2-5 and V is TRBV9; D remains ambiguous. Germline CDR1 SGDLS, CDR2 YYNGEE. This CDR3 contains 13 residues. V was shortened by 4 bases and J by 2 bases, with 9 bases between the two germline ends. CDR3 in DNA: TGTGCCAGCAGCTACGGGCATCAAGAGACCCAGTACTTC. This encodes CASSYGHQETQYF.

CDR3 nucleotides: TGTGCCAGCAGTTACTTAAACACCGGGGAGCTGTTTTTT. Its translation: CASSYLNTGELFF. The rearrangement joins TRBV28 to TRBJ2-2; D gene ambiguous. The CDR3 is 13 amino acids. Looked up from germline, CDR1 is MDHEN and CDR2 is SYDVKM. V lost 4 bases, J lost 2 bases, and 5 bases lay in between.

This clonotype was picked up many times. J is TRBJ1-5 and V is TRBV24-1; D possibly corresponds to TRBD1 (6 bases). V shed 4 bases and J shed 6 bases, with 12 bases lying between them. This CDR3 contains 14 residues. CDR1 and CDR2 from the germline V gene are KGHDR and SFDVKD. CDR3 loop: CATSENREPQPQHF. The CDR3 coding sequence is TGTGCCACCAGTGAAAACAGGGAACCTCAGCCCCAGCATTTT.

V is TRBV2 and J is TRBJ2-3; perhaps TRBD1 as D (7 bases). CDR1 and CDR2 (germline): SNHLY, FYNNEI. The V gene lost 8 bases and the J gene lost 0 bases, with 15 bases spanning the gap. The CDR3 runs 15 residues. The CDR3, as DNA: TGTGCCAGCCGACCCAGGGGGAGGAGCACAGATACGCAGTATTTT. This codes for CASRPRGRSTDTQYF.

Ten or more counts support this clonotype. The rearrangement joins TRBV7-2 to TRBJ2-5; D gene uncertain. The V end was cut by 3 bases, the J end by 5 bases, with 4 bases between. The CDR3 covers 11 residues. Germline V gene sequence: CDR1 SGHTA, CDR2 FQGNSA. As DNA, the CDR3 is TGTGCCAGCAGCTTTACTGAGACCCAGTACTTC. It yields the protein CASSFTETQYF.

This clonotype was recorded a few times. The genes are TRBV27 and TRBJ2-5; TRBD2 is a possible D gene (5 bases). Germline loops: CDR1 MNHEY, CDR2 SMNVEV (reference sequence). Trimming took off 3 bases at V and 5 bases at J, with 10 bases between the two ends. The CDR3 covers 13 residues. CDR3 sequence (DNA): TGTGCCAGCAGTTTGTGGCCGGGGGAGACCCAGTACTTC. This codes for CASSLWPGETQYF.

There are a few counts of this clonotype. This sequence joins TRBV7-9 and TRBJ2-1; a weak D match, TRBD2 (5 bases). The CDR3 consists of 15 residues. V dropped 5 bases and J dropped 2 bases, with 13 bases sitting between them. Germline CDR1 is SEHNR and CDR2 is FQNEAQ (reference sequence). CDR3 nucleotide sequence: TGTGCCAGCAGCCCCAATCTCGGGACCTACAATGAGCAGTTCTTC. Translation gives CASSPNLGTYNEQFF.

This clonotype was found a few times. V gene TRBV4-1 combines with J gene TRBJ1-5, with unresolved D. Looked up from germline, CDR1 is MGHRA and CDR2 is YSYEKL. V was trimmed by 3 bases and J by 3 bases, leaving 12 bases between them. CDR3 length: 15 residues. CDR3 in DNA: TGCGCCAGCAGCCAGGGTGACGGGGACAATCAGCCCCAGCATTTT. Encoded protein: CASSQGDGDNQPQHF.

This sequence joins TRBV5-4 and TRBJ1-2; D unresolved. This CDR3 has 14 residues. Germline assignment: CDR1 SGHNT and CDR2 YYREEE (reference sequence). V lost 0 bases and J 4 bases, leaving 10 bases between the germline ends. The CDR3 DNA reads TGTGCCAGCAGCTTGGTACAGAACAGCTATGGCTACACCTTC. It translates to CASSLVQNSYGYTF.

This clonotype was seen a few times. The chain has TRBV5-4 and TRBJ2-4; the match to TRBD2 covers 8 bases. CDR3 length equals 16 residues. Unmatched junction bases numbered 12, after V lost 7 bases and J lost 3 bases. Germline V gene data show CDR1 as SGHNT and CDR2 as YYREEE (reference sequence). The CDR3 DNA is TGTGCCAGCGGGCCCCCGGGACTAGTAGACAAAAACATTCAGTACTTC. Its protein product is CASGPPGLVDKNIQYF.

This rearrangement joins TRBV18 to TRBJ2-2; the match to TRBD1 covers 9 bases. This CDR3 has 13 residues. V gave up 3 bases and J gave up 15 bases; unmatched junction bases: 8. Germline V gives CDR1 KGHSH, CDR2 LQKENI. The CDR3 DNA reads TGTGCCAGCTCACCTGGGACAGGGAAAGGAATGTTTTTT. This codes for CASSPGTGKGMFF.

In this sample, this clonotype turned up a few times. J is TRBJ1-6 and V is TRBV21-1; the tabulated D call, TRBD1, remains unverified against the DNA. TRBV21-1 is reported as a pseudogene. This CDR3 has 14 amino acids. The DNA of the CDR3 is TGTGCCAGCAGCTACAGTGGGTATGATTCACCCCTCCACTTT. As protein: CASSYSGYDSPLHF.

In this sample, this clonotype turned up a few times. The rearrangement joins TRBV19 to TRBJ2-1; tentative D call: TRBD1 (5 bases). V lost 6 bases, J lost 2 bases, and 14 bases lay in between. Germline-derived CDR1 and CDR2 are LNHDA and SQIVND (reference sequence). The CDR3 contains 15 residues. In DNA form, the CDR3 reads TGTGCCAGTAGGATCCAGGGCGGCCCCTACAATGAGCAGTTCTTC. It specifies CASRIQGGPYNEQFF. Full variable domain (outside the CDR3, taken from reference TRBV19 and TRBJ2-1): DGGITQSPKYLFRKEGQNVTLSCEQNLNHDAMYWYRQDPGQGLRLIYYSQIVNDFQKGDIAEGYSVSREKKESFPLTVTSAQKNPTAFYLCASRIQGGPYNEQFFGPGTRLTVL.

The chain combines TRBV12-3 or TRBV12-4 with TRBJ1-5; D remains unclear. CDR3 length: 16 residues. V was pared by 6 bases and J by 7 bases, with 22 bases between. The CDR3 sequence is CASRAGSLGLGQPQHF. The CDR3 DNA reads as TGTGCCAGCAGGGCGGGATCGCTGGGTCTTGGGCAGCCCCAGCATTTT.

V is TRBV7-9 and J is TRBJ1-2; possibly TRBD1 for D (6 bases). Looked up from germline, CDR1 is SEHNR and CDR2 is FQNEAQ (reference sequence). Trimming left V 1 base short and J 5 bases short, with 11 bases between. There are 14 residues in the CDR3. The CDR3 is CASSLDGGGYGYTF. The DNA for the CDR3 is TGTGCCAGCAGCTTAGATGGGGGCGGATATGGCTACACCTTC.

V and J are TRBV25-1 and TRBJ1-3; D not resolved. V was clipped by 2 bases and J by 3 bases, with 11 bases between them. Germline values: CDR1 MGHDK, CDR2 SYGVNS. The CDR3 has 15 amino acids. CDR3 coding DNA: TGTGCCAGCAGTGAAACTCGGGAAATTGGAAACACCATATATTTT. Protein: CASSETREIGNTIYF. The full variable domain, rest sourced from reference TRBV25-1 and TRBJ1-3, is EADIYQTPRYLVIGTGKKITLECSQTMGHDKMYWYQQDPGMELHLIHYSYGVNSTEKGDLSSESTVSRIRTEHFPLTLESARPSHTSQYLCASSETREIGNTIYFGEGSWLTVV.